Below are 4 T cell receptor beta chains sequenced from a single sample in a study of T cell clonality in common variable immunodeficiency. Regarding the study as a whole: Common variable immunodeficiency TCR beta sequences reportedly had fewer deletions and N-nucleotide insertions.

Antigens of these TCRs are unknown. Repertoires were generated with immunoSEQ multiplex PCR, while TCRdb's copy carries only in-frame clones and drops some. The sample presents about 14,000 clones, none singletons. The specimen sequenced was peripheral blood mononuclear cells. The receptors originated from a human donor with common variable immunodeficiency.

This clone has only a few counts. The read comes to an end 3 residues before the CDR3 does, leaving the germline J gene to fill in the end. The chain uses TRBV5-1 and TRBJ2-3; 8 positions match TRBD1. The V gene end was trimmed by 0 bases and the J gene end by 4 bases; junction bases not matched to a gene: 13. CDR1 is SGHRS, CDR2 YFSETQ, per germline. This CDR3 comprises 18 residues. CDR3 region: CASSLGGTGGTGPDTQYF. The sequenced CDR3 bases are TGCGCCAGCAGCTTGGGGGGGACAGGAGGGACTGGACCAGATACG. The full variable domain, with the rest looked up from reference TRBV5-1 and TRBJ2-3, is KAGVTQTPRYLIKTRGQQVTLSCSPISGHRSVSWYQQTPGQGLQFLFEYFSETQRNKGNFPGRFSGRQFSNSRSEMNVSTLELGDSALYLCASSLGGTGGTGPDTQYFGPGTRLTVL.

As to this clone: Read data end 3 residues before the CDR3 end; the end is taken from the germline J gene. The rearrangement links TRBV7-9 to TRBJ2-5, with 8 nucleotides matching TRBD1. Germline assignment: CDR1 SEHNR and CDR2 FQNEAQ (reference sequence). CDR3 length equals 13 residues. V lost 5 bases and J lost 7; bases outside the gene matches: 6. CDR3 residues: CASSRQGMGTQYF. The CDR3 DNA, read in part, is TGTGCCAGCAGCCGACAGGGGATGGGGACC.

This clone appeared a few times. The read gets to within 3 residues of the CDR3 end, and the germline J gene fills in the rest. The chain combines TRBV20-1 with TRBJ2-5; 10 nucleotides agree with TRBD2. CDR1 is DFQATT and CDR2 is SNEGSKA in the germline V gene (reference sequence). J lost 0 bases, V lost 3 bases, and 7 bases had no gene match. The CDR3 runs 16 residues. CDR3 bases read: TGCAGTGCTAGGCGTAGCGGGGGGCCGTACCAAGAGACC. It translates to CSARRSGGPYQET. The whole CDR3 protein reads CSARRSGGPYQETQYF.

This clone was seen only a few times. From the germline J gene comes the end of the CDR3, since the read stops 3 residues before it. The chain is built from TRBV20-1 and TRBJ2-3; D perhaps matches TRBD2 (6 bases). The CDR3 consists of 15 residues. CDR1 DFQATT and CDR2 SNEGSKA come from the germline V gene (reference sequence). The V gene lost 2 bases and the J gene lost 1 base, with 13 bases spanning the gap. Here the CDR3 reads CSARSTSLGTDTQYF. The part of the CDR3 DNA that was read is TGCAGTGCTAGATCTACTAGCTTGGGCACAGATACG.